This TCR beta chain comes out of a study of technical replicates of blood from several donors. The repertoire was sequenced with immunoSEQ multiplex PCR; TCRdb's copy has only in-frame clones and lacks some. This table holds fewer than 20,000 clones, 70% to 90% found once. CDR3 length equals 10 residues. V dropped 10 bases and J dropped 4 bases, with 7 bases sitting between them. The germline V gene encodes CDR1 MNHEY and CDR2 SMNVEV (reference sequence). Sequencing was done on a sample of PBMCs. The sequence was obtained from a human donor in good health. The gene calls are TRBV27 and TRBJ1-2; D remains unclear. The CDR3 region has the DNA TGTGCCACCTACGGCTATGGCTACACCTTC. Translation: CATYGYGYTF.